Listed here are 27 T cell receptor beta chains from one sample, sequenced in a study of tissue T cells after allogeneic stem cell transplantation. This table comes from immunoSEQ multiplex PCR, and its TCRdb copy is limited to in-frame clones, with some not included. The table lists about 48,000 clones, about 73% of them singletons, with roughly 0.77% in the top ten. Sequencing input: sorted cells pooled from one or two spleens. These receptors originate from a pool of C57BL/6 mice in good health.

On this clone itself: Here the gene names and germline are mouse. The CDR3 goes on 1 residue after the read ends, and that part is filled in from the germline J gene. J is TRBJ2-5 and V is TRBV2, with a tentative D call TRBD2 (6 bases). V gave up 0 bases and J gave up 3 bases, with 10 bases separating them. This CDR3 has 15 amino acids. From germline, CDR1 is LGHNA and CDR2 YSYQKL. The CDR3 protein is CASSQESGVQDTQYF. Partial CDR3 DNA: TGTGCCAGCAGCCAAGAATCTGGGGTTCAAGACACCCAGTAC.

In its sample, this clone was seen a few times. The listed genes are named as in mouse. The read terminates 1 residue ahead of where the CDR3 ends, so the germline J gene completes it. The V call is TRBV13-2, the J call TRBJ2-7, with TRBD2 identical over 8 bases. Germline-derived CDR1 and CDR2 are NNHNN and SYGAGS (reference sequence). The CDR3 runs to 15 residues. Trimming removed 0 bases from V and 0 bases from J; junction bases left unmatched: 2. The CDR3 DNA, read in part, is TGTGCCAGCGGTGATGGACTGGGGTTCTCCTATGAACAGTAC. This codes for CASGDGLGFSYEQY. The whole CDR3 reads CASGDGLGFSYEQYF.

A single count supports this clone. Mouse gene names and germline throughout. The CDR3 end lies 1 residue beyond the end of the read and is filled in from the germline J gene. The genes are TRBV2 and TRBJ2-5; D not resolved. This CDR3 comprises 14 residues. CDR1 is LGHNA and CDR2 is YSYQKL in the germline V gene. With 0 bases removed from V and 1 base from J, the gap between germline ends came to 5 bases. The CDR3 here is CASSQDRDQDTQYF. The part of the CDR3 DNA that was read is TGTGCCAGCAGCCAAGATAGGGACCAAGACACCCAGTAC.

A remark on this clone: All gene names here are mouse names. The read comes to an end 1 residue before the CDR3 does, leaving the germline J gene to fill in the end. The J gene is TRBJ1-3, the V gene TRBV13-2, with a possible D match to TRBD1 (5 bases). Looked up from germline, CDR1 is NNHNN and CDR2 is SYGAGS (reference sequence). Deletions cut 0 bases from V and 4 bases from J, with 8 bases between. This CDR3 has 14 residues. The CDR3 sequence: CASGDEGRGNTLYF. The CDR3 bases that were read are TGTGCCAGCGGTGATGAGGGGCGGGGAAATACGCTCTAT.

As concerns this clone: Genes and germline are mouse. Partial CDR3 DNA: TGTGCCAGCAGTCCCCGAGGCAAATCAAACTCCGACTACACC. This encodes CASSPRGKSNSDYT. The full CDR3 protein reads CASSPRGKSNSDYTF. The chain couples TRBV19 to TRBJ1-2; D uncertain. The read ends 1 residue early relative to the CDR3; the germline J gene fills the gap. The CDR3 is made up of 15 amino acids. Per the germline V gene, CDR1 is FNHDT and CDR2 is SITEND (reference sequence). V lost 4 bases and J lost 0, with 13 bases in between.

For this clone: Gene labels here are mouse ones. With the read ending 1 residue before the CDR3 end, the germline J gene is used to fill in that end. The rearrangement links TRBV5 to TRBJ1-1; D unclear. Looked up from germline, CDR1 is LGHNA and CDR2 is YNLKQL (reference sequence). This CDR3 spans 13 amino acids. V was trimmed by 0 bases and J by 6 bases, leaving 8 bases between them. This CDR3 is CASSQDRAAEVFF. CDR3 DNA (partial): TGTGCCAGCAGCCAAGATAGGGCAGCAGAAGTCTTC.

With respect to this clone: Mouse names are used for the genes. The read ends 1 residue early relative to the CDR3; the germline J gene fills the gap. The genes are TRBV19 and TRBJ1-1; perhaps TRBD1 as D (6 bases). The germline CDR1 and CDR2 sequences are FNHDT and SITEND (reference sequence). V lost 1 base to trimming and J lost 3 bases, with 10 bases between them. The CDR3 length is 14 residues. CDR3 protein: CASSIRGGDTEVFF. The sequenced part of the CDR3 DNA is TGTGCCAGCAGTATAAGAGGGGGGGACACAGAAGTCTTC. Complete variable domain (other parts from reference TRBV19 and TRBJ1-1): GGIITQTPKFLIGQEGQKLTLKCQQNFNHDTMYWYRQDSGKGLRLIYYSITENDLQKGDLSEGYDASREKKSSFSLTVTSAQKNEMAVFLCASSIRGGDTEVFFGKGTRLTVV.

On this clone: Gene labels here are mouse ones. The CDR3 end is not reached by the read, which stops 1 residue before it; the germline J gene fills it in. This chain joins TRBV17 and TRBJ2-5; D possibly corresponds to TRBD1 (5 bases). V lost 0 bases to trimming and J lost 0 bases, with 7 bases between them. The CDR3 sequence is 15 residues long. The germline CDR1 and CDR2 sequences are MNHDT and YYDKIL. CDR3 bases read: TGTGCTAGCAGTAGAGACAGGGTTAACCAAGACACCCAGTAC. This translates into CASSRDRVNQDTQY. The full CDR3 protein reads CASSRDRVNQDTQYF.

With regard to this clone: Mouse names are used for the genes. The CDR3 extends 1 residue past the end of the read, so its final part is completed from the germline J gene. The chain joins TRBV5 to TRBJ1-6; D unresolved. TRBJ1-6 is assigned to the ORF class and has an uncertain function. The CDR3 length is 14 residues. V was trimmed by 3 bases and J by 7 bases, leaving 10 bases between them. The germline V gene encodes CDR1 LGHNA and CDR2 YNLKQL (reference sequence). The CDR3 bases that were read are TGTGCCAGCAGCCAGGACGGCGGGAATTCGCCCCTCTAC. Protein product: CASSQDGGNSPLY. The entire CDR3 is CASSQDGGNSPLYF.

The sample holds a few counts of this clone. Germline and genes: mouse. The read terminates 1 residue ahead of where the CDR3 ends, so the germline J gene completes it. V and J are TRBV1 and TRBJ2-7, with D maybe TRBD2 (6 bases). CDR1 and CDR2 (germline): NSQYPW, LRSPGD (reference sequence). V was clipped by 1 base and J by 0 bases, with 13 bases between them. The CDR3 spans 16 residues. The CDR3 sequence is CTCSAGGEKGSYEQYF. CDR3 DNA (partial): TGCACCTGCAGTGCAGGGGGGGAGAAAGGCTCCTATGAACAGTAC.

A remark on this clone: Gene names follow the mouse nomenclature. The read ends 1 residue shy of where the CDR3 ends; the end is completed using the germline J gene. The chain links TRBV29 to TRBJ2-5; TRBD1 or TRBD2 may be the D gene (5 bases each). V lost 2 bases and J lost 5, with 8 bases in between. CDR3 size: 13 residues. CDR1 MSHET and CDR2 SYDVDS come from the germline V gene. The sequenced CDR3 bases are TGTGCTAGCAGTTTAGAGGGGCCAGACACCCAGTAC. Residues: CASSLEGPDTQY. The entire CDR3 reads CASSLEGPDTQYF.

This clone has just a few counts. Mouse germline and gene names are used. The sequenced fragment ends 1 residue before the CDR3 boundary, so the rest is inferred from the germline J gene. The chain links TRBV16 to TRBJ2-7; TRBD2 matches 10 bases. Germline CDR1 reads SGHSA; CDR2 reads FRNQAP. This CDR3 comprises 13 residues. V shed 5 bases and J 4 bases; nucleotides not matched to a gene: 2. CDR3 DNA, as far as it was read: TGTGCAAGCAGCCGACTGGGGGGTTATGAACAGTAC. Encoded protein: CASSRLGGYEQY. The entire CDR3 reads CASSRLGGYEQYF.

This clone has only one observation. Gene names are the mouse ones. The read halts 1 residue ahead of the CDR3 end, with the missing end drawn from the germline J gene. V is TRBV12-2 and J is TRBJ2-7; TRBD1 matches 11 bases. The CDR3 extends over 15 amino acids. CDR1 is SGHLS, CDR2 HYDKME, per germline. The ends lost 1 base at V and 3 bases at J; junction bases unmatched: 4. CDR3 bases read: TGTGCCAGCTCTCTGGCCGGGACAGGGGGCTATGAACAGTAC. This codes for CASSLAGTGGYEQY. The full CDR3 sequence reads CASSLAGTGGYEQYF. The full variable domain, with the rest looked up from reference TRBV12-2 and TRBJ2-7, is NSGVVQSPRYIIKGKGERSILKCIPISGHLSVAWYQQTQGQELKFFIQHYDKMERDKGNLPSRFSVQQFDDYHSEMNMSALELEDSAVYFCASSLAGTGGYEQYFGPGTRLTVL.

Details on this clone: Gene names are mouse gene names. The CDR3 extends 1 residue past the end of the read, so its final part is completed from the germline J gene. The genes are TRBV1 and TRBJ1-3; 10 bases agree with TRBD1. The germline V gene encodes CDR1 NSQYPW and CDR2 LRSPGD (reference sequence). With V trimmed by 0 bases and J by 2 bases, 1 base remained unmatched. The CDR3 has 16 residues. CDR3: CTCSADGTGAGNTLYF. The sequenced part of the CDR3 DNA is TGCACCTGCAGTGCAGACGGGACAGGGGCTGGAAATACGCTCTAT. The full variable domain, in which reference TRBV1 and TRBJ1-3 provide the parts outside the CDR3, is VTLLEQNPRWRLVPRGQAVNLRCILKNSQYPWMSWYQQDLQKQLQWLFTLRSPGDKEVKSLPGADYLATRVTDTELRLQVANMSQGRTLYCTCSADGTGAGNTLYFGEGSRLIVV.

As to this clone: Gene names are the mouse ones. The CDR3 goes on 1 residue after the read ends, and that part is filled in from the germline J gene. The chain joins TRBV13-3 to TRBJ1-3, with D perhaps matching TRBD1 (5 bases). This CDR3 spans 14 amino acids. Germline V CDR1 and CDR2: NNHDY, SYVADS. Trimming left V 4 bases short and J 0 bases short, with 8 bases between. The sequenced part of the CDR3 DNA is TGTGCCAGCAGTAGACAGATTTCTGGAAATACGCTCTAT. It encodes CASSRQISGNTLY. From start to end, the CDR3 is CASSRQISGNTLYF.

A word on this clone: Gene names are the mouse ones. The read ends 1 residue shy of where the CDR3 ends; the end is completed using the germline J gene. This sequence joins TRBV13-2 and TRBJ1-4, with a tentative D call TRBD1 (6 bases). Germline V gene sequence: CDR1 NNHNN, CDR2 SYGAGS (reference sequence). The CDR3 has 13 residues. V lost 5 bases and J 3 bases, leaving 8 bases between the germline ends. Partial CDR3 DNA: TGTGCCAGCGGGGGGGGGCCCAACGAAAGATTATTT. Amino acids: CASGGGPNERLF. The whole CDR3 sequence is CASGGGPNERLFF.

Concerning this clone: The germline and genes are mouse ones. Read data end 1 residue before the CDR3 end; the end is taken from the germline J gene. The genes are TRBV20 and TRBJ1-6; 8 bases line up with TRBD1. TRBJ1-6 is recorded as an ORF, its role being uncertain. V shed 5 bases and J 0 bases; nucleotides not matched to a gene: 3. The CDR3 length is 15 residues. Germline lookup yields CDR1 GFQATS and CDR2 STVNSAI. CDR3 DNA, as far as it was read: TGTGGTGCTTCACAGGGGGTTTCCTATAATTCGCCCCTCTAC. Its translation: CGASQGVSYNSPLY. The whole CDR3 reads CGASQGVSYNSPLYF.

Concerning this clone itself: Germline and genes here are mouse. Read data end 1 residue before the CDR3 end; the end is taken from the germline J gene. This chain links TRBV16 with TRBJ1-3; D unresolved. Germline CDR1 and CDR2: SGHSA and FRNQAP. Trimming removed 1 base from V and 0 bases from J, with 4 bases in between. The CDR3 covers 14 residues. CDR3: CASSLGGSGNTLYF. The CDR3 bases that were read are TGTGCAAGCAGCTTAGGGGGTTCTGGAAATACGCTCTAT.

Points on this clone: All gene names here are mouse names. The DNA ends 1 residue before the CDR3 does, and the rest of the CDR3 is filled in from the germline J gene. The rearrangement joins TRBV16 to TRBJ2-3; TRBD1 matches at 7 bases. The CDR3 consists of 13 residues. Germline V gene data show CDR1 as SGHSA and CDR2 as FRNQAP. V lost 5 bases, J lost 4 bases, and 3 bases stayed unmatched. The CDR3 sequence: CASSPQGTETLYF. The sequenced CDR3 bases are TGTGCAAGCAGCCCACAGGGGACAGAAACGCTGTAT.

In the case of this clone: The gene names given are mouse names. Coverage ceases 1 residue before the CDR3 finishes, and the germline J gene fills in the end. The rearrangement uses TRBV14 and TRBJ1-3; no clear D. Germline V gene sequence: CDR1 SGHDT, CDR2 FRDEAV. The CDR3 totals 14 residues. Trimming took off 4 bases at V and 0 bases at J, with 8 bases between the two ends. The CDR3 protein is CASSPQNSGNTLYF. Incomplete CDR3 DNA: TGTGCCAGCAGTCCACAAAATTCTGGAAATACGCTCTAT. The full variable domain, rest sourced from reference TRBV14 and TRBJ1-3, is EAGVTQSPRYAVLQEGQAVSFWCDPISGHDTLYWYQQPRDQGPQLLVYFRDEAVIDNSQLPSDRFSAVRPKGTNSTLKIQSAKQGDTATYLCASSPQNSGNTLYFGEGSRLIVV.

In this sample, this clone turned up a few times. Gene and germline names: mouse. The read falls 1 residue short of the CDR3 end, and the missing part is taken from the germline J gene. The chain carries TRBV13-2 and TRBJ2-7; the match to TRBD2 covers 12 bases. V lost 5 bases, J lost 5 bases, and 2 bases stayed unmatched. CDR3 length: 13 residues. Germline lookup yields CDR1 NNHNN and CDR2 SYGAGS (reference sequence). CDR3 loop: CASGRTGGDEQYF. The part of the CDR3 DNA that was read is TGTGCCAGCGGCCGGACTGGGGGGGATGAACAGTAC.

This clone occurred once. Mouse gene names apply. The same CDR3 is also encoded by other DNA sequences in this sample. The chain's CDR3 is CTCSGTGGAETLYF. The CDR3 DNA, read in part, is TGCACCTGCAGTGGGACTGGGGGGGCAGAAACGCTGTAT. The rearrangement links TRBV1 to TRBJ2-3, with 11 nucleotides matching TRBD2. The missing CDR3 end, 1 residue past where the read stops, is filled in from the germline J gene. J gave up 3 bases and V 4 bases, and 0 bases lay outside the gene matches. This CDR3 is 14 amino acids long. Germline values: CDR1 NSQYPW, CDR2 LRSPGD (reference sequence).

This clone was picked up a small number of times. Gene names are mouse gene names. The CDR3 goes on 1 residue after the read ends, and that part is filled in from the germline J gene. This rearrangement joins TRBV1 to TRBJ2-7, with 12 positions matching TRBD1. Germline CDR1 NSQYPW, CDR2 LRSPGD (reference sequence). J gave up 6 bases and V 3 bases, and 3 bases lay outside the gene matches. The CDR3 has 14 residues. CDR3 DNA, as far as it was read: TGCACCTGCAGTGCTCGGGACAGGGGGCTTGAACAGTAC. It translates to CTCSARDRGLEQY. In full, the CDR3 is CTCSARDRGLEQYF. Together with reference TRBV1 and TRBJ2-7, the CDR3 gives the full variable domain: VTLLEQNPRWRLVPRGQAVNLRCILKNSQYPWMSWYQQDLQKQLQWLFTLRSPGDKEVKSLPGADYLATRVTDTELRLQVANMSQGRTLYCTCSARDRGLEQYFGPGTRLTVL.

A note on this clone: Gene names and germline match the mouse. The CDR3 end lies 1 residue beyond the end of the read and is filled in from the germline J gene. The genes are TRBV2 and TRBJ2-1; the match to TRBD1 covers 7 bases. The CDR3 runs to 13 residues. V lost 3 bases to trimming and J lost 5 bases; unmatched junction nucleotides: 1. The V gene's germline CDR1 is LGHNA and CDR2 YSYQKL. The sequenced part of the CDR3 DNA is TGTGCCAGCAGCCAGGGGACAGATGCTGAGCAGTTC. Protein sequence: CASSQGTDAEQF. The whole CDR3 protein is CASSQGTDAEQFF.

The table lists this clone with a few counts. The genes and germline here are from mouse. Read coverage stops 1 residue before the CDR3 terminus; the germline J gene supplies the remainder. The rearrangement links TRBV17 to TRBJ2-7, with a possible D match to TRBD2 (6 bases). V lost 6 bases and J 4 bases, leaving 7 bases between the germline ends. Germline lookup yields CDR1 MNHDT and CDR2 YYDKIL. The CDR3 extends over 11 amino acids. The sequenced CDR3 bases are TGTGCTAGCAGGGGACTTTATGAACAGTAC. This encodes CASRGLYEQY. The CDR3, in full, reads CASRGLYEQYF.

As to this clone: Mouse gene names and germline throughout. The read is 1 residue too short to cover the CDR3 end, so that end is filled in from the germline J gene. This sequence joins TRBV13-3 and TRBJ2-3, with 7 bases aligning to TRBD2. In germline, CDR1 is NNHDY, CDR2 SYVADS. The CDR3 totals 14 residues. V lost 9 bases to trimming and J lost 0 bases; unmatched junction nucleotides: 7. Incomplete CDR3 DNA: TGTGCCACCACCTGGGGGACTAGTGCAGAAACGCTGTAT. Residues: CATTWGTSAETLY. The whole CDR3 is CATTWGTSAETLYF.

In the case of this clone: Gene names and germline match the mouse. With the read ending 1 residue before the CDR3 end, the germline J gene is used to fill in that end. The chain uses TRBV17 and TRBJ2-2; the D call may be TRBD1 or TRBD2 (5 bases each). The CDR3 is made up of 13 amino acids. Deletions cut 6 bases from V and 2 bases from J, with 7 bases between. The germline CDR1 and CDR2 sequences are MNHDT and YYDKIL. The CDR3 sequence: CASSRDNTGQLYF. The sequenced CDR3 bases are TGTGCTAGCAGCCGGGACAACACCGGGCAGCTCTAC.